The 20 T cell receptor beta chains presented below share a single source sample, sequenced in a study of OX40 agonist ivuxolimab in advanced cancers. Assay used: immunoSEQ multiplex PCR; TCRdb lists only in-frame clones, some missing. The sample yields around 68,000 clones, roughly 86% seen once. Sequenced material: CD4+ or CD8+ T cells sorted from blood, taken in a trial of the OX40 agonist ivuxolimab. All receptors derive from an adult with an advanced solid tumor such as melanoma, head and neck, liver or kidney cancer.

The CDR3, as DNA: TGTGCCAGCTCAGGATCCGAGGGGGACTATGGCTACACCTTC. Its translation is CASSGSEGDYGYTF. The chain employs TRBV18 and TRBJ1-2; possible D gene TRBD1, 6 bases. This CDR3 spans 14 amino acids. The V gene's germline CDR1 is KGHSH and CDR2 LQKENI. V was clipped by 5 bases and J by 3 bases, with 13 bases between them.

V usage is TRBV7-9 and J usage is TRBJ2-5, with 7 positions matching TRBD2. The length of the CDR3 is 16 residues. V shed 8 bases and J 1 base; nucleotides not matched to a gene: 13. Germline lookup yields CDR1 SEHNR and CDR2 FQNEAQ (reference sequence). CDR3 sequence: CASGLPGRGSQETQYF. In DNA, the CDR3 is TGTGCCAGCGGACTACCGGGGCGGGGGAGCCAAGAGACCCAGTACTTC.

The gene calls are TRBV29-1 and TRBJ1-4; no firm D call. The CDR3 totals 13 residues. Trimming cost V 6 bases and J 2 bases, with 10 bases left between them. Germline V gives CDR1 SQVTM, CDR2 ANQGSEA. The CDR3 is CSVQGWTNEKLFF. The CDR3 DNA reads as TGCAGCGTCCAAGGGTGGACTAATGAAAAACTGTTTTTT.

The chain recombines TRBV5-1 with TRBJ2-1; 16 bases agree with TRBD2. V gave up 2 bases and J gave up 5 bases; unmatched junction bases: 7. This CDR3 contains 18 residues. CDR1 is SGHRS, CDR2 YFSETQ, per germline. The CDR3 DNA reads as TGCGCCAGCAGCTTCGGGACTAGCGGGAGGGCCTTCGACAATGAGCAGTTCTTC. It encodes CASSFGTSGRAFDNEQFF.

The sample holds one count of this clone. The rearrangement uses TRBV5-6 and TRBJ2-3; D is undetermined. The V and J ends lost 0 bases and 3 bases respectively, with 5 bases between them. Germline CDR1 is SGHDT and CDR2 is YYEEEE. The CDR3 has 13 amino acids. The CDR3 loop is CASSLVGTDTQYF. The DNA of the CDR3 is TGTGCCAGCAGCTTGGTAGGTACAGATACGCAGTATTTT.

The V gene is TRBV10-3, the J gene TRBJ1-2; tentative D call: TRBD1 (6 bases). The germline V gene encodes CDR1 ENHRY and CDR2 SYGVKD. Trimming shortened V by 6 bases and J by 8 bases, and 16 bases separated the two germline ends. The CDR3 is made up of 13 amino acids. The CDR3 sequence: CAIRVQGPGGYTF. Written as DNA, the CDR3 is TGTGCCATCAGAGTACAGGGTCCCGGCGGCTACACCTTC.

The rearrangement joins TRBV5-1 to TRBJ2-3; 7 bases match TRBD1. Germline CDR1 SGHRS, CDR2 YFSETQ. V was pared by 0 bases and J by 4 bases, with 5 bases of the junction left unmatched. The CDR3 sequence is 15 residues long. DNA for the CDR3: TGCGCCAGCAGCTTGGGCCACAGGGGCTCAGATACGCAGTATTTT. This encodes CASSLGHRGSDTQYF.

This chain links TRBV9 with TRBJ2-1, with D hard to call. The CDR3 is made up of 16 amino acids. Germline lookup yields CDR1 SGDLS and CDR2 YYNGEE. V shed 0 bases and J shed 2 bases, with 12 bases lying between them. The CDR3 protein is CASSVGPPPAYNEQFF. CDR3 nucleotides: TGTGCCAGCAGCGTAGGGCCCCCCCCGGCCTACAATGAGCAGTTCTTC.

The chain is built from TRBV10-2 and TRBJ2-6; D may be TRBD1 (6 bases). V was shortened by 2 bases and J by 0 bases, with 11 bases between the two germline ends. This CDR3 contains 17 residues. Per the germline V gene, CDR1 is WSHSY and CDR2 is SAAADI. CDR3 sequence reads: CASSERQVLSGANVLTF. In DNA, the CDR3 is TGCGCCAGCAGTGAGCGACAGGTGCTCTCTGGGGCCAACGTCCTGACTTTC.

Only one count was recorded for this clone. One end of the junction is discordant with germline, which a read error may explain. At the DNA level, this CDR3 is encoded by other sequences in the same sample as well. CDR3 bases: TGCGCCTGGAGTGCCCCGAAGGGCAGGGAAAACGAGCAGTACTTC. It translates to CAWSAPKGRENEQYF. The gene calls are TRBV30 and TRBJ2-7; the D gene is possibly TRBD1 (5 bases). The CDR3 consists of 15 residues. CDR1 and CDR2 (germline): GTSNPN, SVGIG (reference sequence).

As concerns this clone: Other nucleotide sequences from this sample produce the same CDR3. This rearrangement joins TRBV2 to TRBJ2-5; D gene ambiguous. Trimming pared 8 bases from V and 4 bases from J, leaving 5 bases between. From germline, CDR1 is SNHLY and CDR2 FYNNEI. The CDR3 consists of 10 residues. The CDR3 DNA is TGTGCCAGCTCTCTAGAGACCCAGTACTTC. Its translation is CASSLETQYF.

V is TRBV2 and J is TRBJ2-5, with 9 bases identical to TRBD2. Germline CDR1 SNHLY, CDR2 FYNNEI. This CDR3 has 13 residues. The J segment lost 1 base and the V segment lost 8 bases, leaving 2 bases of the junction unmatched. The CDR3 bases are TGTGCCAGCGCGCGGGGGGGCCAAGAGACCCAGTACTTC. Amino acids: CASARGGQETQYF.

The genes are TRBV28 and TRBJ2-5; 11 nucleotides align to TRBD2. V lost 3 bases and J lost 5; bases outside the gene matches: 2. This CDR3 has 14 residues. Germline V gives CDR1 MDHEN, CDR2 SYDVKM. CDR3 in DNA: TGTGCCAGCAGTTTTAGCGGGAGGGCGGAGACCCAGTACTTC. It specifies CASSFSGRAETQYF. The whole variable domain, filled in from reference TRBV28 and TRBJ2-5, reads DVKVTQSSRYLVKRTGEKVFLECVQDMDHENMFWYRQDPGLGLRLIYFSYDVKMKEKGDIPEGYSVSREKKERFSLILESASTNQTSMYLCASSFSGRAETQYFGPGTRLLVL.

V usage is TRBV19 and J usage is TRBJ1-6, with 7 bases identical to TRBD1. V lost 5 bases to trimming and J lost 6 bases; unmatched junction nucleotides: 13. The V gene's germline CDR1 is LNHDA and CDR2 SQIVND (reference sequence). This CDR3 is 17 amino acids long. CDR3 nucleotide sequence: TGTGCCAGTAGTCTCCTTCTTAAGGGGGCCGGTAATTCACCCCTCCACTTT. Protein product: CASSLLLKGAGNSPLHF.

This clone occurred once. The rearrangement joins TRBV18 to TRBJ2-7, with D uncertain. Germline V lookup: CDR1 KGHSH, CDR2 LQKENI. The CDR3 runs to 14 residues. The V and J ends lost 2 bases and 4 bases respectively, with 12 bases between them. The CDR3 reads CASSPTHVSYEQYF. The CDR3 DNA reads as TGTGCCAGCTCACCAACCCACGTCAGTTACGAGCAGTACTTC.

The chain couples TRBV7-9 to TRBJ2-1, with 12 nucleotides matching TRBD2. With 5 bases clipped from V and 6 bases from J, the junction kept 8 bases outside the gene matches. Germline assignment: CDR1 SEHNR and CDR2 FQNEAQ (reference sequence). The CDR3 consists of 16 residues. In nucleotides, the CDR3 is TGTGCCAGCAGCCCCACTAGCGGGGGGACCTTCAATGAGCAGTTCTTC. Translating gives CASSPTSGGTFNEQFF.

The V gene is TRBV7-2, the J gene TRBJ1-6, with D unclear. The CDR3 runs 14 residues. CDR1 and CDR2 from the germline V gene are SGHTA and FQGNSA. Trimming cost V 5 bases and J 0 bases, with 5 bases left between them. The CDR3 reads CASSKSSYNSPLHF. The DNA for the CDR3 is TGTGCCAGCAGCAAAAGCTCCTATAATTCACCCCTCCACTTT.

The chain carries TRBV28 and TRBJ1-1, with 9 positions matching TRBD1. The CDR3 consists of 13 residues. The V segment lost 5 bases and the J segment 4 bases; nucleotides outside the gene matches: 2. The V gene's germline CDR1 is MDHEN and CDR2 SYDVKM. The CDR3 sequence is CASSPTGGTEAFF. Here the CDR3 DNA reads TGTGCCAGCAGTCCGACAGGGGGCACTGAAGCTTTCTTT.

The chain couples TRBV6-5 to TRBJ1-1; D perhaps matches TRBD1 (6 bases). Germline V CDR1 and CDR2: MNHEY, SVGAGI. With 6 bases removed from V and 1 base from J, the gap between germline ends came to 15 bases. The CDR3 has 15 residues. CDR3 nucleotide sequence: TGTGCCAGCAGGCCCCCCCCGGGACAGAACACTGAAGCTTTCTTT. Translation gives CASRPPPGQNTEAFF.

This clone was seen a few times. The J gene is TRBJ1-4, the V gene TRBV7-9; D is ambiguous. Germline V gene lookup returns CDR1 SEHNR and CDR2 FQNEAQ (reference sequence). The CDR3 sequence is 14 residues long. The ends were cut back, 1 base at V and 8 bases at J, with 11 bases in the middle. The DNA for the CDR3 is TGTGCCAGCAGCTTAGTGGCGGGTAACGAAAAACTGTTTTTT. Translated, it gives CASSLVAGNEKLFF.